This TCR beta chain came from a study of CD8+ T cells in alopecia areata. Findings and caveats of the study: On tofacitinib, scalp clonality and expanded CD8+ clones among top 100 fell significantly. With just one nonresponder, it is still uncertain whether baseline CD8+ expansion relates to response.

On this clone itself: What it recognizes is unknown.

Indicated treatment: oral pan-JAK inhibitor, 5-10 mg twice daily. This CDR3 is 14 amino acids long. The V end was cut by 1 base, the J end by 2 bases, with 7 bases between. Germline assignment: CDR1 SGHRS and CDR2 YFSETQ. RNA extraction was followed by reverse transcription into cDNA, which acted as the sequencing template. Repertoires were generated with immunoSEQ multiplex PCR, while TCRdb's copy carries only in-frame clones and drops some. The table lists 150,000 or so clones, around half of them singletons. This clonotype was sampled from a human donor with alopecia areata. The J gene is TRBJ2-1, the V gene TRBV5-1; tentative D call: TRBD1 (5 bases). Here the sequenced sample was CD8+ T cells sorted from blood, taken at week 4, from a patient treated with tofacitinib. The CDR3 is CASSLQGAYNEQFF. In DNA form, the CDR3 reads TGCGCCAGCAGCTTGCAAGGGGCCTACAATGAGCAGTTCTTC. Together with reference TRBV5-1 and TRBJ2-1, the CDR3 gives the full variable domain: KAGVTQTPRYLIKTRGQQVTLSCSPISGHRSVSWYQQTPGQGLQFLFEYFSETQRNKGNFPGRFSGRQFSNSRSEMNVSTLELGDSALYLCASSLQGAYNEQFFGPGTRLTVL.